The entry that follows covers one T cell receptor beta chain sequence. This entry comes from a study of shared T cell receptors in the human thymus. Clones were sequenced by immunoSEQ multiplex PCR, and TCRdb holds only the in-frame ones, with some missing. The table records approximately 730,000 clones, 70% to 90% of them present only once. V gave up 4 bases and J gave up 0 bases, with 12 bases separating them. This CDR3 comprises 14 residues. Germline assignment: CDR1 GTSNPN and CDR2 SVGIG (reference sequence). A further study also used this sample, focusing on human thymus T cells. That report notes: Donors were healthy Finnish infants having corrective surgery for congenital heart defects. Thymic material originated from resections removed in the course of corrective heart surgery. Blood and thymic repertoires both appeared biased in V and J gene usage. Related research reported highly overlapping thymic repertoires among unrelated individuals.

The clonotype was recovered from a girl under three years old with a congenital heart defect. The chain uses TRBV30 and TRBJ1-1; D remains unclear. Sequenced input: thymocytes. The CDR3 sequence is CAWNLVSVNTEAFF. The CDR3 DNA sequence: TGTGCCTGGAACTTGGTCAGCGTGAACACTGAAGCTTTCTTT.